The 31 T cell receptor gamma chains given below trace back to one sample, sequenced in a study of Vδ1+ human thymocytes. Whole-study results and caveats: Thymic TRG and TRD repertoires appeared highly polyclonal.

Sequences come from RNA converted to cDNA by reverse transcription. Pooled V-gene forward primers with one constant-region reverse primer generated the CDR3 amplicons by multiplex PCR. TCRdb reanalyzed the multiplex PCR reads using CATT. Among about 36,000 gamma-chain clones, over 20% were seen once, and the ten largest hold about 2%. Which antigens these TCRs recognize remains unknown. Sequenced input: Vdelta1+ gamma-delta thymocytes from the thymus. Subset reported: FACS-sorted CD3+ TCRalphabeta- TCRVdelta1+ TCRVdelta2- thymocytes. These receptors all come from a girl under three years old who had congenital heart surgery.

The genes are TRGV5 and TRGJ1 or TRGJ2. The germline V gene has CDR1 VINAFY and CDR2 YDVSNSKD. CDR3 length: 16 residues. The V and J ends lost 0 bases and 3 bases, in that order; junction bases with no gene match: 11. The chain's CDR3 is CATWDRREGAYYKKLF. The CDR3 DNA reads TGTGCCACCTGGGACAGGCGAGAGGGGGCTTATTATAAGAAACTCTTT.

This clone was found a few times. Other DNA sequences in this specimen translate into the identical CDR3. The chain carries TRGV9 and TRGJ1 or TRGJ2. Germline CDR1 reads GITISATS; CDR2 reads ISYDGTV (reference sequence). Trimming cost V 0 bases and J 10 bases; bases outside gene matches: 6. CDR3 size: 12 residues. As DNA, the CDR3 is TGTGCCTTGTGGGAGGTGCTGCGCAAGAAACTCTTT. As protein: CALWEVLRKKLF.

Notes on this clone: A much larger clone differs by one base, so this may be a read error. Additional DNA sequences in this sample encode the identical CDR3. The chain joins TRGV8 to TRGJ1 or TRGJ2. The germline V gene has CDR1 VENAVY and CDR2 YDSYNSRV. Trimming removed 0 bases from V and 7 bases from J; junction bases left unmatched: 3. CDR3 length: 12 amino acids. As DNA, the CDR3 is TGTGCCACCTGGGATAGGCCCTATAAGAAACTCTTT. Translating gives CATWDRPYKKLF.

This clone has a handful of counts. The V call is TRGV4, the J call TRGJ1 or TRGJ2. The CDR3 loop spans 12 amino acids. V was clipped by 5 bases and J by 9 bases; unmatched bases: 10. The germline V gene encodes CDR1 EGSTGY and CDR2 YDSYTSSV. CDR3 in DNA: TGTGCCACCTGGGCCCGACCGGTTAAGAAACTCTTT. Translating gives CATWARPVKKLF.

In its sample, this clone ranks as medium-sized (0.01 to 0.1%). Other DNA sequences in this specimen translate into the identical CDR3. The rearrangement links TRGV2 to TRGJ1 or TRGJ2. The CDR3 is 13 amino acids. V lost 2 bases and J lost 2; bases outside the gene matches: 3. Germline CDR1 is EGSNGY and CDR2 is YDSYNSKV. CDR3 protein: CATWDEDYYKKLF. In nucleotides, the CDR3 is TGTGCCACCTGGGACGAGGATTATTATAAGAAACTCTTT.

V and J are TRGV5 and TRGJ1 or TRGJ2. Germline values: CDR1 VINAFY, CDR2 YDVSNSKD. The junction had 6 bases not matched to a gene; V was cut back by 4 bases and J by 6 bases. This CDR3 comprises 12 residues. The CDR3 here is CATWDTSYKKLF. CDR3 nucleotide sequence: TGTGCCACCTGGGATACCAGTTATAAGAAACTCTTT.

This clone is deemed medium-sized (0.01 to 0.1%). The same CDR3 is also encoded by other DNA sequences in this sample. The rearrangement links TRGV2 to TRGJ1 or TRGJ2. This CDR3 spans 13 amino acids. The germline gives CDR1 EGSNGY, CDR2 YDSYNSKV. V lost 0 bases to trimming and J lost 5 bases; unmatched junction nucleotides: 4. The CDR3 protein is CATWDGRHYKKLF. The CDR3 DNA follows: TGTGCCACCTGGGACGGGCGGCATTATAAGAAACTCTTT.

The V call is TRGV9, the J call TRGJ1 or TRGJ2. The CDR3 runs 13 residues. Losses at the gene ends were 1 base for V and 13 bases for J; bases not matched to a gene: 13. Germline V gene sequence: CDR1 GITISATS, CDR2 ISYDGTV (reference sequence). CDR3 sequence: CALWEVPFSAKLF. CDR3 nucleotides: TGTGCCTTGTGGGAGGTCCCTTTTTCCGCCAAACTCTTT.

J is TRGJ1 or TRGJ2 and V is TRGV8. CDR1 is VENAVY, CDR2 YDSYNSRV, per germline. The junction had 5 bases not matched to a gene; V was cut back by 3 bases and J by 3 bases. The length of the CDR3 is 13 residues. The CDR3 coding sequence is TGTGCCACCTGGGATTTCAGTTATTATAAGAAACTCTTT. Protein sequence: CATWDFSYYKKLF.

The V and J genes are TRGV4 and TRGJ1 or TRGJ2. The CDR3 loop spans 14 amino acids. The germline V gene encodes CDR1 EGSTGY and CDR2 YDSYTSSV. V shed 0 bases and J 2 bases; nucleotides not matched to a gene: 4. CDR3 loop: CATWDGDDYYKKLF. In DNA, the CDR3 is TGTGCCACCTGGGATGGGGATGATTATTATAAGAAACTCTTT.

This clone was detected once. The chain links TRGV2 to TRGJ1 or TRGJ2. V dropped 0 bases and J dropped 10; count of bases not matched to a gene: 15. Germline assignment: CDR1 EGSNGY and CDR2 YDSYNSKV. This CDR3 contains 15 residues. DNA of the CDR3: TGTGCCACCTGGGACGGGCGGAGGGGAAACGGAAAGAAACTCTTT. As protein: CATWDGRRGNGKKLF.

The gene calls are TRGV4 and TRGJ1 or TRGJ2. From germline, CDR1 is EGSTGY and CDR2 YDSYTSSV. This CDR3 spans 13 amino acids. The ends lost 5 bases at V and 5 bases at J; junction bases unmatched: 9. CDR3 bases: TGTGCCACCTGGGTACATACTGATTATAAGAAACTCTTT. Protein: CATWVHTDYKKLF.

This clone was detected many times. Other DNA sequences in this sample translate to the same CDR3. The J gene is TRGJ1 or TRGJ2, the V gene TRGV9. The CDR3 is 13 residues long. Germline V gene data show CDR1 as GITISATS and CDR2 as ISYDGTV (reference sequence). V shed 0 bases and J 4 bases; nucleotides not matched to a gene: 3. As DNA, the CDR3 is TGTGCCTTGTGGGAGGTGCTCTATTATAAGAAACTCTTT. Amino acids: CALWEVLYYKKLF.

The sample holds a few counts of this clone. The V and J genes are TRGV5 and TRGJ1 or TRGJ2. The length of the CDR3 is 14 residues. Germline values: CDR1 VINAFY, CDR2 YDVSNSKD. J gave up 2 bases and V 4 bases, and 8 bases lay outside the gene matches. The CDR3 nucleotides are TGTGCCACCTGGGAGGGCCCTGATTATTATAAGAAACTCTTT. It yields the protein CATWEGPDYYKKLF.

This clone was seen a handful of times. The V and J genes are TRGV9 and TRGJ1 or TRGJ2. The V segment lost 5 bases and the J segment 10 bases; nucleotides outside the gene matches: 8. From germline, CDR1 is GITISATS and CDR2 ISYDGTV (reference sequence). The CDR3 is 11 residues long. CDR3 DNA: TGTGCCTTGTGGGTGACTGGGAAGAAACTCTTT. Translated: CALWVTGKKLF.

This rearrangement joins TRGV9 to TRGJ1 or TRGJ2. The germline gives CDR1 GITISATS, CDR2 ISYDGTV (reference sequence). J lost 4 bases, V lost 2 bases, and 8 bases had no gene match. This CDR3 comprises 14 residues. DNA for the CDR3: TGTGCCTTGTGGGAGGAGCTCCGGTATTATAAGAAACTCTTT. It is translated as CALWEELRYYKKLF.

The table lists this clone with a few counts. The sample carries other DNA sequences with the same CDR3. The chain recombines TRGV9 with TRGJ1 or TRGJ2. The CDR3 covers 12 residues. Germline lookup yields CDR1 GITISATS and CDR2 ISYDGTV (reference sequence). The trim removed 4 bases at V and 5 bases at J, leaving 5 bases unmatched. CDR3 DNA: TGTGCCTTGTGGGATAGGAATTATAAGAAACTCTTT. Translated: CALWDRNYKKLF.

With regard to this clone: This could be a read error, since a much larger clone is one nucleotide away. Other nucleotide sequences from this sample produce the same CDR3. V gene TRGV4 combines with J gene TRGJ1 or TRGJ2. The ends lost 0 bases at V and 9 bases at J; junction bases unmatched: 5. The V gene's germline CDR1 is EGSTGY and CDR2 YDSYTSSV. The CDR3 contains 12 residues. In DNA form, the CDR3 reads TGTGCCACCTGGGATGGGCCTTTTAAGAAACTCTTT. Its protein product is CATWDGPFKKLF.

By share of the sample, this clone is medium-sized (0.01 to 0.1%). Other DNA sequences within the sample encode an identical CDR3. The chain joins TRGV4 to TRGJ1 or TRGJ2. The CDR3 covers 12 residues. After removal of 2 bases from V and 3 bases from J, the junction contained 1 base not matched to a gene. Germline V CDR1 and CDR2: EGSTGY, YDSYTSSV. The CDR3 DNA follows: TGTGCCACCTGGGATGCTTATTATAAGAAACTCTTT. It encodes CATWDAYYKKLF.

The rearrangement joins TRGV3 to TRGJP1. The CDR3 has 16 residues. Germline V gives CDR1 VTNTFY, CDR2 YDVSTARD (reference sequence). With 0 bases clipped from V and 6 bases from J, the junction kept 10 bases outside the gene matches. The CDR3 DNA sequence: TGTGCCACCTGGGACAGGCCTTACGCGGCTGGTTGGTTCAAGATATTT. Protein product: CATWDRPYAAGWFKIF.

The chain recombines TRGV4 with TRGJ1 or TRGJ2. This CDR3 spans 11 amino acids. V gave up 0 bases and J gave up 9 bases; unmatched junction bases: 2. Per germline, CDR1 EGSTGY and CDR2 YDSYTSSV. The CDR3 is CATWDGFKKLF. DNA for the CDR3: TGTGCCACCTGGGATGGGTTTAAGAAACTCTTT.

Details on this clone: This specimen includes other DNA sequences encoding the same CDR3. This chain joins TRGV2 and TRGJP2. CDR3 length equals 15 residues. The germline V gene has CDR1 EGSNGY and CDR2 YDSYNSKV. The V and J ends lost 0 bases and 2 bases, in that order; junction bases with no gene match: 3. The CDR3 is CATWDGRSSDWIKTF. The DNA for the CDR3 is TGTGCCACCTGGGACGGGAGAAGTAGTGATTGGATCAAGACGTTT.

On this clone itself: This may come from a read error, since a much larger clone is one base off. Other DNA sequences in this specimen translate into the identical CDR3. This sequence joins TRGV4 and TRGJ1 or TRGJ2. The V segment lost 3 bases and the J segment 6 bases; nucleotides outside the gene matches: 5. The germline gives CDR1 EGSTGY, CDR2 YDSYTSSV. CDR3 length equals 12 residues. The CDR3 coding sequence is TGTGCCACCTGGGATCGGGGTTATAAGAAACTCTTT. Its protein product is CATWDRGYKKLF.

The count of this clone is one. The V call is TRGV2, the J call TRGJ1 or TRGJ2. This CDR3 contains 16 residues. Per the germline V gene, CDR1 is EGSNGY and CDR2 is YDSYNSKV. V dropped 0 bases and J dropped 1; count of bases not matched to a gene: 9. This CDR3 reads CATWDGLTINYYKKLF. The CDR3 DNA reads as TGTGCCACCTGGGACGGGCTAACTATCAATTATTATAAGAAACTCTTT.

The J gene is TRGJ1 or TRGJ2, the V gene TRGV3. This CDR3 is 13 amino acids long. Germline values: CDR1 VTNTFY, CDR2 YDVSTARD (reference sequence). J was trimmed by 11 bases and V by 0 bases; bases with no gene match: 10. CDR3 bases: TGTGCCACCTGGGACAGGCTATTCAGGGAGAAACTCTTT. Translating gives CATWDRLFREKLF.

This clone came up a few times. The chain links TRGV9 to TRGJ1 or TRGJ2. The CDR3 contains 16 residues. Germline V gene data show CDR1 as GITISATS and CDR2 as ISYDGTV (reference sequence). The junction had 11 bases not matched to a gene; V was cut back by 0 bases and J by 3 bases. This CDR3 is CALWEVRLNSYYKKLF. CDR3 sequence (DNA): TGTGCCTTGTGGGAGGTGCGTCTGAATTCTTATTATAAGAAACTCTTT.

This chain uses TRGV3 with TRGJ1 or TRGJ2. The ends lost 1 base at V and 7 bases at J; junction bases unmatched: 10. The CDR3 extends over 14 amino acids. Germline values: CDR1 VTNTFY, CDR2 YDVSTARD (reference sequence). This chain's CDR3 is CATWDRNRCYKKLF. In nucleotides, the CDR3 is TGTGCCACCTGGGACAGAAATCGGTGCTATAAGAAACTCTTT.

By sample fraction, this clone is medium-sized. The chain joins TRGV3 to TRGJ1 or TRGJ2. V lost 2 bases to trimming and J lost 6 bases; unmatched junction nucleotides: 1. This CDR3 has 11 residues. The germline V gene has CDR1 VTNTFY and CDR2 YDVSTARD (reference sequence). The CDR3 DNA reads as TGTGCCACCTGGGACATTTATAAGAAACTCTTT. This codes for CATWDIYKKLF.

In regard to this clone: The sample carries other DNA sequences with the same CDR3. J is TRGJ1 or TRGJ2 and V is TRGV2. The V and J ends lost 1 base and 6 bases, in that order; junction bases with no gene match: 6. Germline V gene lookup returns CDR1 EGSNGY and CDR2 YDSYNSKV. This CDR3 contains 13 residues. CDR3 nucleotides: TGTGCCACCTGGGACGGTGAGGGTTATAAGAAACTCTTT. Its protein product is CATWDGEGYKKLF.

This clone appeared a few times. This rearrangement joins TRGV2 to TRGJ1 or TRGJ2. The V gene's germline CDR1 is EGSNGY and CDR2 YDSYNSKV. The CDR3 extends over 15 amino acids. The junction had 13 bases not matched to a gene; V was cut back by 0 bases and J by 8 bases. In DNA form, the CDR3 reads TGTGCCACCTGGGACGGGCGGGGTACAACGAATAAGAAACTCTTT. As protein: CATWDGRGTTNKKLF.

There are a few counts of this clone. In the same sample, other DNA sequences code for this CDR3. This chain uses TRGV2 with TRGJP2. After removal of 1 base from V and 2 bases from J, the junction contained 4 bases not matched to a gene. This CDR3 has 15 residues. Germline assignment: CDR1 EGSNGY and CDR2 YDSYNSKV. The CDR3 region has the DNA TGTGCCACCTGGGACGGACCGAGTAGTGATTGGATCAAGACGTTT. Its translation: CATWDGPSSDWIKTF.